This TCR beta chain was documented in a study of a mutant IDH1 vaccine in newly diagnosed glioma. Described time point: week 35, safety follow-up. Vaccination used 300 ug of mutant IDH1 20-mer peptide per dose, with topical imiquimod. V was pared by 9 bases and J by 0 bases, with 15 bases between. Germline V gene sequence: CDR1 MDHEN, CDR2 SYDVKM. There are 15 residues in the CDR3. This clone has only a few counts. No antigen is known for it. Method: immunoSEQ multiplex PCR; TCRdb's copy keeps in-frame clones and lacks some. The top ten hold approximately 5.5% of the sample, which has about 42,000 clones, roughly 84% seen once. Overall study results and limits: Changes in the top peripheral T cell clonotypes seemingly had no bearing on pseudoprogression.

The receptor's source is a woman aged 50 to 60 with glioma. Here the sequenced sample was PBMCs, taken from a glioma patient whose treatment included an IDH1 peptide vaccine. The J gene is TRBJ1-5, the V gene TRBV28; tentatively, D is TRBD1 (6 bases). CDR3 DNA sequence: TGTGCCAGTTGGGGGGCGGGGATTAGCAATCAGCCCCAGCATTTT. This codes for CASWGAGISNQPQHF.